This T cell receptor beta chain came from a study of blood T cell repertoires in COVID-19. Looked up from germline, CDR1 is KGHDR and CDR2 is SFDVKD. CDR3 length: 15 residues. Trimming pared 10 bases from V and 3 bases from J, leaving 17 bases between. Libraries were prepared by immunoSEQ multiplex PCR; TCRdb keeps only in-frame clonotypes and omits some of them. The sample shows 85,000 to 95,000 clones, 86% of them seen only once. The sample consisted of peripheral blood. The chain combines TRBV24-1 with TRBJ2-2; D may be TRBD2 (7 bases). This clonotype originated in a human donor in a cohort sampled during active COVID-19. The CDR3 DNA is TGTGCCACTGGGTTGGCGGGGGCGGACACCGGGGAGCTGTTTTTT. It specifies CATGLAGADTGELFF.